The subject of this entry is one TCR beta chain. Its antigen is unknown. No base quality values were provided; no much bigger clone lies one nucleotide off. The data were taken from a study of shared clonotypes between healthy human individuals (dated by TCRdb to 2018 to 2020). Regarding the research as a whole: A few men and two women, aged 18 to 49 years, made up the cohort. For each donor, CD4 naive and CD4 memory were each given three plates, CD8 naive was given two plates, and CD8 memory was given one plate. To estimate repertoire size and how much clonotype sharing occurs between individuals, the study deeply sequenced the blood TCR repertoires of five healthy adults. Libraries were prepared and TCR repertoires were sequenced by different laboratories using diverse techniques, in order to increase sequencing depth and limit assay-specific biases. Leukapheresis yielded between about 0.9 and 8.9 billion PBMCs per donor.

Findings and caveats that apply to the study as a whole: Across a handful of donors, approximately 5% of naive CD4, 3% to 4% of naive CD8, 2% to 2.5% of memory CD4, and under 0.45% of memory CD8 clonotypes were shared. Larger estimated clonotype richness was generally found for naive subsets than for memory subsets. Pairwise subsampling indicated that sequencing depth was expected to affect the degree of clonotype sharing among donors. The small number of donors limited the genetic and exposure-history diversity represented. Compared with non-shared clonotypes, the clonotypes found in all four sorted-subset donors had higher generation probabilities. Only blood was sampled, and tissue TCR repertoires likely differ from those in blood. Even with the large sequencing depth, rarefaction of the sorted-subset datasets indicated that sequencing was incomplete.

Using the deep immunoSEQ assay, multiplex PCR amplified TCR CDR3 regions from genomic DNA. Extracted genomic DNA from each cell subset was distributed evenly across all wells of several immunoSEQ 96-well plates, and each plate was treated as a replicate. For sorted subsets, approximately 210 ng genomic DNA, equal to 30,000 to 35,000 T cell genomes, was loaded into each replicate PCR. The purified libraries were quantified using a Qubit 3.0 fluorometer, sized with a Bioanalyzer 2100, and then quantified again using the KAPA Library Quantification kit. Each immunoSEQ 96-well plate was sequenced on its own single-read 150-cycle Illumina NextSeq 550 flow cell. For the original study's pipeline: The immunoSEQ output contained only junctional sequences without quality scores, so filtering could not match that applied to full-length reads. To assign V/J genes and CDR3, sequences were annotated using PyIR, a Python wrapper for IgBLAST v1.9, with IMGT germline references. Any read was removed if the V/J assignment was weak (E-value above 1e-6), the CDR3 was missing, or the read contained stop codons, out-of-frame junctions, or ambiguous translated residues. A V3J clonotype was defined by an identical inferred V gene, J gene, and CDR3 amino acid sequence. The percentage overlap between two repertoires was calculated by dividing the number of shared unique clonotypes by the size of the smaller repertoire. Repertoire richness was assessed with RTK rarefaction, the Chao1 estimator, and Recon v2.1 estimates of unobserved clonotypes. For all TCRbeta clonotypes obtained by the gDNA method from a few donors, generation probabilities were computed with OLGA. TCRdb limited this immuneACCESS table to in-frame rearrangements with V and J called. A share of clones is missing; checked studies link under half to unresolved V genes, and the rest is unexplained. D and trimming were read from the DNA, whereas the V and J calls and clone size are those reported in that table. The sample includes 2 million to 2.5 million clones, with 90% to 96% observed a single time. The ten biggest clones cover 0.13% of the sample.

From the germline V gene, CDR1 is SGHTA and CDR2 is FQGTGA. From the cysteine through the phenylalanine, the CDR3 covers 15 amino acids. CDR3 DNA is the only sequence kept; it has 45 bases, read in frame from the first base. The junction carries 9 bases between V and J, which are trimmed by 2 bases and 0 bases respectively. The donors were healthy, HIV-negative adults who had no recently reported acute infections or vaccinations. All donors were Caucasian adults living in Nashville, Tennessee, USA. CD4+ T cells were enriched by magnetic negative selection; naive cells were then positively selected on CD45RA, and the negative fraction formed the memory subset. Blood was collected by leukapheresis, and PBMCs were isolated by Ficoll-Histopaque density gradient centrifugation and then cryopreserved in liquid nitrogen vapor phase. Analytical flow cytometry was used to check the purity and quantity of each magnetically sorted T cell population. Genomic DNA was isolated from each sorted fraction and quantified by UV absorbance on a Nanodrop 2000c.

Recombination linked TRBV7-3 to TRBJ2-3; the D gene is perhaps TRBD2, on 6 matching bases. The clonotype comes from a man aged 18-30 years in good health. The sample consisted of naive CD4+ T cells sorted from blood. In the paper's terms, the cell subset or site label means: CD45RA+ positively selected. This receptor carries the CDR3 CASSLGGKSTDTQYF. The nucleotides are TGTGCCAGCAGCTTAGGAGGGAAGAGCACAGATACGCAGTATTTT.